These 20 T cell receptor beta chains were all obtained from the same sample, sequenced in a study of blood T cell repertoires in COVID-19. The repertoire was sequenced with immunoSEQ multiplex PCR; TCRdb's copy has only in-frame clones and lacks some. Seen here are roughly 70,000 clones, approximately 89% observed once, and the top ten hold about 4.9%. Input material: peripheral blood. Receptors were obtained from a woman in her 50s with active COVID-19.

The chain has TRBV9 and TRBJ2-7; possible D gene TRBD1, 6 bases. V lost 4 bases and J lost 2, with 13 bases in between. The germline V gene encodes CDR1 SGDLS and CDR2 YYNGEE. This CDR3 comprises 14 residues. The CDR3 reads CASSPGQGPYEQYF. CDR3 sequence (DNA): TGTGCCAGCAGCCCCGGGCAGGGGCCCTACGAGCAGTACTTC.

This chain joins TRBV28 and TRBJ2-7, with 9 bases fitting TRBD2. Looked up from germline, CDR1 is MDHEN and CDR2 is SYDVKM. The CDR3 extends over 15 amino acids. Unmatched junction bases numbered 9, after V lost 2 bases and J lost 7 bases. The CDR3 sequence: CASSLGLAGTGEQYF. CDR3 nucleotides: TGTGCCAGCAGTTTAGGGCTAGCGGGGACGGGAGAGCAGTACTTC. The full variable domain, in which reference TRBV28 and TRBJ2-7 provide the parts outside the CDR3, is DVKVTQSSRYLVKRTGEKVFLECVQDMDHENMFWYRQDPGLGLRLIYFSYDVKMKEKGDIPEGYSVSREKKERFSLILESASTNQTSMYLCASSLGLAGTGEQYFGPGTRLTVT.

J is TRBJ2-3 and V is TRBV7-9; TRBD2 matches at 9 bases. V lost 5 bases and J lost 2; bases outside the gene matches: 5. Per the germline V gene, CDR1 is SEHNR and CDR2 is FQNEAQ (reference sequence). There are 15 residues in the CDR3. CDR3: CASSVLAGATDTQYF. The DNA of the CDR3 is TGTGCCAGCAGCGTCTTAGCGGGAGCCACAGATACGCAGTATTTT.

The rearrangement joins TRBV24-1 to TRBJ2-5, with D maybe TRBD2 (5 bases). Trimming took off 3 bases at V and 1 base at J, with 17 bases between the two ends. The CDR3 is made up of 17 amino acids. Germline V gene lookup returns CDR1 KGHDR and CDR2 SFDVKD. Written as DNA, the CDR3 is TGTGCCACCAGTGATAGACGCACTAGAGGGCTCCAAGAGACCCAGTACTTC. It yields the protein CATSDRRTRGLQETQYF.

J is TRBJ1-1 and V is TRBV2; a weak D match, TRBD1 (5 bases). This CDR3 has 15 amino acids. Germline values: CDR1 SNHLY, CDR2 FYNNEI. Between the trimmed V and J ends, which lost 5 bases and 4 bases, there was a span of 17 bases. The CDR3 DNA follows: TGTGCCAGCAGTCCGGGTGCAGGGTTGGGCACTGAAGCTTTCTTT. Its translation is CASSPGAGLGTEAFF.

The chain combines TRBV27 with TRBJ2-7, with 10 bases that match TRBD1. The CDR3 runs 14 residues. V lost 7 bases to trimming and J lost 0 bases; unmatched junction nucleotides: 3. CDR1 and CDR2 from the germline V gene are MNHEY and SMNVEV (reference sequence). CDR3 coding DNA: TGTGCCAGCAACAGACAGGGGGCCTCCTACGAGCAGTACTTC. This codes for CASNRQGASYEQYF.

The V gene is TRBV7-3, the J gene TRBJ2-5, with D possibly being TRBD1 (6 bases). The germline gives CDR1 SGHTA, CDR2 FQGTGA. The CDR3 consists of 15 residues. The germline V and J ends were trimmed by 5 bases and 2 bases, with 15 bases remaining between them. CDR3 sequence reads: CASSPGTKPQETQYF. The DNA for the CDR3 is TGTGCCAGCAGCCCCGGGACAAAGCCTCAAGAGACCCAGTACTTC.

The J gene is TRBJ2-1, the V gene TRBV19; D gene unclear. Trimming took 7 bases from V and 6 from J, leaving 19 bases between them. Per the germline V gene, CDR1 is LNHDA and CDR2 is SQIVND (reference sequence). The CDR3 runs 15 residues. CDR3 region: CASTPGSVTVNEQFF. CDR3 DNA: TGTGCCAGTACGCCGGGTTCAGTGACGGTCAATGAGCAGTTCTTC.

The chain combines TRBV12-3 or TRBV12-4 with TRBJ2-3, with TRBD1 identical over 9 bases. V gave up 6 bases and J gave up 5 bases; unmatched junction bases: 3. The CDR3 contains 13 residues. DNA for the CDR3: TGTGCCAGCAGCCCGGACAGGGGAGATACGCAGTATTTT. It codes for CASSPDRGDTQYF.

CDR3 sequence: CASSSGTGGRVQFF. The CDR3 coding sequence is TGTGCCAGCAGCTCCGGGACAGGGGGCAGAGTGCAGTTCTTC. V and J are TRBV7-3 and TRBJ2-1; 12 bases map to TRBD1. This CDR3 contains 14 residues. From germline, CDR1 is SGHTA and CDR2 FQGTGA. V lost 4 bases, J lost 12 bases, and 7 bases stayed unmatched.

This chain links TRBV29-1 with TRBJ2-3; 7 nucleotides align to TRBD2. CDR1 is SQVTM, CDR2 ANQGSEA, per germline. The length of the CDR3 is 14 residues. Unmatched junction bases numbered 4, after V lost 2 bases and J lost 2 bases. Here the CDR3 DNA reads TGCAGCGTTGAAACTAGCGCTAACACAGATACGCAGTATTTT. The encoded protein is CSVETSANTDTQYF.

This clone was counted once. The rearrangement joins TRBV27 to TRBJ2-1; 10 bases line up with TRBD2. The J segment lost 3 bases and the V segment lost 2 bases, leaving 4 bases of the junction unmatched. The CDR3 covers 16 residues. CDR1 is MNHEY and CDR2 is SMNVEV in the germline V gene (reference sequence). CDR3 sequence: CASSLVLAGDYNEQFF. DNA for the CDR3: TGTGCCAGCAGTTTAGTCCTAGCGGGAGACTACAATGAGCAGTTCTTC.

This clone was counted a few times. The chain couples TRBV2 to TRBJ1-2; tentatively, D is TRBD1 (5 bases). The CDR3 totals 14 residues. Looked up from germline, CDR1 is SNHLY and CDR2 is FYNNEI. Trimming removed 5 bases from V and 2 bases from J, with 12 bases in between. In nucleotides, the CDR3 is TGTGCCAGCAGTCCAGGGCAGCTAAACTATGGCTACACCTTC. Encoded protein: CASSPGQLNYGYTF. Full variable domain (missing parts from reference TRBV2 and TRBJ1-2): EPEVTQTPSHQVTQMGQEVILRCVPISNHLYFYWYRQILGQKVEFLVSFYNNEISEKSEIFDDQFSVERPDGSNFTLKIRSTKLEDSAMYFCASSPGQLNYGYTFGSGTRLTVV.

The chain has TRBV19 and TRBJ2-1; 8 positions match TRBD1. The germline CDR1 and CDR2 sequences are LNHDA and SQIVND (reference sequence). Germline trimming cut 6 bases from V and 1 base from J; bases unmatched to any gene: 8. The CDR3 runs 16 residues. The CDR3 region is CASRGRQGASYNEQFF. In DNA form, the CDR3 reads TGTGCCAGTAGGGGGAGGCAGGGGGCGTCCTACAATGAGCAGTTCTTC.

The chain is built from TRBV28 and TRBJ1-1; TRBD1 agrees at 8 bases. Germline V gene lookup returns CDR1 MDHEN and CDR2 SYDVKM. This CDR3 comprises 17 residues. V trimming: 2 bases; J trimming: 0 bases; junction bases outside the gene matches: 8. CDR3 DNA: TGTGCCAGCAGTTTAGCAGGACAGGGACTACTGAACACTGAAGCTTTCTTT. Its protein product is CASSLAGQGLLNTEAFF.

The gene calls are TRBV5-4 and TRBJ2-2; 7 bases are a match to TRBD1. The ends lost 4 bases at V and 5 bases at J; junction bases unmatched: 2. The germline CDR1 and CDR2 sequences are SGHNT and YYREEE (reference sequence). This CDR3 contains 13 residues. The CDR3 DNA follows: TGTGCCAGCAGCCCACAGGGGACCGGGGAGCTGTTTTTT. It encodes CASSPQGTGELFF.

The CDR3 region is CASSSLAGVSYEQYF. The DNA of the CDR3 is TGTGCCAGCAGCTCGCTAGCGGGAGTTTCCTACGAGCAGTACTTC. V usage is TRBV28 and J usage is TRBJ2-7; 10 bases fit TRBD2. The CDR3 is made up of 15 amino acids. V was pared by 6 bases and J by 1 base, with 6 bases of the junction left unmatched. CDR1 and CDR2 (germline): MDHEN, SYDVKM.

This chain connects TRBV7-2 to TRBJ1-5, with 10 bases lining up with TRBD1. From germline, CDR1 is SGHTA and CDR2 FQGNSA. The CDR3 spans 15 residues. Trimming took 1 base from V and 5 from J; bases not matched to a gene: 2. Here the CDR3 DNA reads TGTGCCAGCAGCTTAGTTGGGACAGGGGATCAGCCCCAGCATTTT. It is translated as CASSLVGTGDQPQHF. Full variable domain (outside the CDR3, taken from reference TRBV7-2 and TRBJ1-5): GAGVSQSPSNKVTEKGKDVELRCDPISGHTALYWYRQSLGQGLEFLIYFQGNSAPDKSGLPSDRFSAERTGGSVSTLTIQRTQQEDSAVYLCASSLVGTGDQPQHFGDGTRLSIL.

The chain is built from TRBV10-3 and TRBJ2-6; D is ambiguous. Germline assignment: CDR1 ENHRY and CDR2 SYGVKD. The CDR3 spans 16 residues. V gave up 0 bases and J gave up 2 bases, with 8 bases separating them. CDR3 sequence (DNA): TGTGCCATCAGTGAGTCGCCGGGTACTGGGGCCAACGTCCTGACTTTC. This translates into CAISESPGTGANVLTF.

This chain links TRBV2 with TRBJ2-7, with a weak D call TRBD2 (5 bases). V shed 2 bases and J shed 6 bases, with 14 bases lying between them. The germline gives CDR1 SNHLY, CDR2 FYNNEI. The CDR3 covers 14 residues. CDR3 in amino acids: CASSERGVRREQYF. CDR3 nucleotide sequence: TGTGCCAGCAGTGAACGGGGAGTAAGACGCGAGCAGTACTTC.